These T cell receptor beta chains were read from a single sample in a study of cytomegalovirus exposure and HLA in healthy donors. Clones were sequenced by immunoSEQ multiplex PCR, and TCRdb holds only the in-frame ones, with some missing. The repertoire includes about 110,000 clones, 70% of them detected once, and around 8.2% sits in the top ten. Material for sequencing was PBMCs. The receptors come from a man younger than 40 in good health and CMV-seropositive. CDR3s include the opening cysteine and the closing phenylalanine or tryptophan. D genes are given only for firm matches. Clone size appears in some rows only: once, few, many, or a class for an expanded clone.

d_call | clone_size | j_call | v_call | cdr3_nt | cdr3_aa
- | few | TRBJ1-3 | TRBV4-2 | TGTGCCAGCAGCCAAGAATTCGCGGGGACTGGAAACACCATATATTTT | CASSQEFAGTGNTIYF
- | - | TRBJ1-1 | TRBV5-1 | TGCGCCAGCAGCAGTGACACCTACACTGAAGCTTTCTTT | CASSSDTYTEAFF
- | - | TRBJ2-5 | TRBV9 | TGTGCCAGCAGCGTTCCCCCGGGACACCCTCAAGAGACCCAGTACTTC | CASSVPPGHPQETQYF
TRBD1 | - | TRBJ1-2 | TRBV5-6 | TGTGCCAGCAGCCCAGGGACAGGTGGGGTCTATGGCTACACCTTC | CASSPGTGGVYGYTF
- | - | TRBJ1-2 | TRBV11-3 | TGTGCCAGCAGCTTAGGAATTACGACGGGCTATGGCTACACCTTC | CASSLGITTGYGYTF
- | - | TRBJ1-4 | TRBV7-2 | TGTGCCAGCAGCTTAAATCCTATGAACGCAGGAGGGGAGTCTCTGTTTTTT | CASSLNPMNAGGESLFF
- | - | TRBJ2-5 | TRBV29-1 | TGCAGCGTTAAAGCCCCCCCAGCAGCGGAGGCCCAGTACTTC | CSVKAPPAAEAQYF
- | - | TRBJ2-1 | TRBV6-5 | TGTGCCAGCAGTCAAAATCACAATGAGCAGTTCTTC | CASSQNHNEQFF
TRBD2 | - | TRBJ2-7 | TRBV7-9 | TGTGCCAGCAGCCTCACAGACTATTCCGAGCGGGGGACACCCTACGAGCAGTACTTC | CASSLTDYSERGTPYEQYF
- | - | TRBJ1-1 | TRBV10-3 | TGTGCCATCAGGGCTACGGGGGGGCAGAGTGAAGCTTTCTTT | CAIRATGGQSEAFF
TRBD2 | once | TRBJ2-4 | TRBV25-1 | TGTGCCAGCACCGGACTAGCGGGAATAAAAAACATTCAGTACTTC | CASTGLAGIKNIQYF